Following are 30 T cell receptor beta chains from one sample sequenced in a study of CD8 T cells in ankylosing spondylitis. TCRdb reprocessed the 5' RACE reads with MiXCR, giving one entry per CDR3 protein. The table records some 250,000 distinct CDR3 sequences, 20% to 30% of them present only once. The specimen sequenced was blood, either unsorted or a sorted T cell fraction (not recorded which). Receptor source: a male donor with ankylosing spondylitis or in good health (not recorded which).

The sample holds a few counts of this clonotype. The chain uses TRBV6-1 and TRBJ2-3; 13 nucleotides match TRBD2. CDR3 size: 18 residues. Trimming took 7 bases from V and 0 from J; bases not matched to a gene: 10. Germline CDR1 and CDR2: MNHNS and SASEGT. The CDR3 nucleotides are TGTGCCAGCAAGGGGAGGACTAGCGGGGGAACTAGCACAGATACGCAGTATTTT. Translated: CASKGRTSGGTSTDTQYF.

This sequence joins TRBV15 and TRBJ1-4; possible D gene TRBD1, 5 bases. V lost 0 bases to trimming and J lost 7 bases, with 12 bases between them. The CDR3 covers 15 residues. Germline CDR1 and CDR2: LNHNV and YYDKDF (reference sequence). CDR3: CATSRDTRGLEKLFF. For the CDR3, the DNA is TGTGCCACCAGCAGAGATACCCGGGGACTTGAAAAACTGTTTTTT.

This chain joins TRBV24-1 and TRBJ2-3, with 12 nucleotides matching TRBD2. This CDR3 comprises 17 residues. Germline V lookup: CDR1 KGHDR, CDR2 SFDVKD. V lost 4 bases and J lost 0; bases outside the gene matches: 4. CDR3 sequence reads: CATSDPGTSGSTDTQYF. CDR3 bases: TGTGCCACCAGTGACCCCGGGACTAGCGGGAGCACAGATACGCAGTATTTT.

This clonotype was observed many times. V is TRBV24-1 and J is TRBJ2-1; TRBD2 matches 9 bases. J was trimmed by 5 bases and V by 5 bases; bases with no gene match: 3. This CDR3 region has 14 residues. From germline, CDR1 is KGHDR and CDR2 SFDVKD. This chain's CDR3 is CATSVAGENNEQFF. CDR3 nucleotide sequence: TGTGCCACCAGTGTAGCGGGGGAGAACAATGAGCAGTTCTTC.

There are many counts of this clonotype. The chain employs TRBV20-1 and TRBJ1-5; TRBD1 aligns across 7 bases. The CDR3 is 13 residues long. J lost 3 bases, V lost 4 bases, and 3 bases had no gene match. Germline V gene data show CDR1 as DFQATT and CDR2 as SNEGSKA (reference sequence). The CDR3 DNA follows: TGCAGTGCTACCACAGGGGCCAATCAGCCCCAGCATTTT. It specifies CSATTGANQPQHF.

This clonotype was seen more than once but under ten times. The chain couples TRBV6-1 to TRBJ2-1; D gene ambiguous. The CDR3 loop spans 12 amino acids. V dropped 6 bases and J dropped 15 bases, with 18 bases sitting between them. The germline V gene encodes CDR1 MNHNS and CDR2 SASEGT. The chain's CDR3 is CASSQPGFRLFF. Here the CDR3 DNA reads TGTGCCAGCAGCCAACCGGGTTTCCGGCTGTTCTTC.

The CDR3 spells CASSLWDTEAFF. The CDR3, as DNA: TGTGCCAGCAGCTTATGGGACACTGAAGCTTTCTTT. The chain carries TRBV7-6 and TRBJ1-1; unclear D gene. CDR1 SGHVS and CDR2 FNYEAQ come from the germline V gene. This CDR3 comprises 12 residues. Trimming cost V 2 bases and J 3 bases, with 4 bases left between them.

This clonotype was counted between two and nine times. This chain joins TRBV6-5 and TRBJ2-3; the D gene is possibly TRBD2 (5 bases). There are 16 residues in the CDR3. CDR1 and CDR2 from the germline V gene are MNHEY and SVGAGI. The V end was cut by 1 base, the J end by 0 bases, with 11 bases between. The CDR3 region is CASSYWAGPSTDTQYF. The CDR3 DNA reads as TGTGCCAGCAGTTACTGGGCGGGCCCTAGCACAGATACGCAGTATTTT.

The V gene is TRBV20-1, the J gene TRBJ2-5, with D possibly matching TRBD2 (7 bases). This CDR3 is built from 14 residues. Germline lookup yields CDR1 DFQATT and CDR2 SNEGSKA (reference sequence). The ends were cut back, 0 bases at V and 6 bases at J, with 14 bases in the middle. CDR3 in amino acids: CSARDPRGAKTQYF. The DNA for the CDR3 is TGCAGTGCTAGAGATCCTCGGGGGGCGAAGACCCAGTACTTC.

This clonotype appeared many times. The V call is TRBV12-3 or TRBV12-4, the J call TRBJ1-5; possible D gene TRBD1, 5 bases. Deletions cut 3 bases from V and 9 bases from J, with 21 bases between. CDR3 size: 16 residues. The CDR3, as DNA: TGTGCCAGCAGTTTCCTCTCTTCTCAGGGTTCAGGGCCCCAGCATTTT. The encoded protein is CASSFLSSQGSGPQHF.

The sample holds many counts of this clonotype. The chain has TRBV20-1 and TRBJ2-7; 8 nucleotides match TRBD1. Trimming removed 7 bases from V and 2 bases from J; junction bases left unmatched: 1. The CDR3 consists of 11 residues. The V gene's germline CDR1 is DFQATT and CDR2 SNEGSKA (reference sequence). CDR3: CSGQGTYEQYF. The CDR3 DNA follows: TGCAGTGGACAGGGGACCTACGAGCAGTACTTC.

This clonotype was counted at least ten times. This chain joins TRBV2 and TRBJ1-2, with TRBD1 matching 9 bases. The V gene end was trimmed by 8 bases and the J gene end by 4 bases; junction bases not matched to a gene: 8. The CDR3 spans 14 residues. Germline V gene sequence: CDR1 SNHLY, CDR2 FYNNEI. In nucleotides, the CDR3 is TGTGCCAGCCTCGGGGACAGGGCTAGCTATGGCTACACCTTC. Translating gives CASLGDRASYGYTF.

This clonotype was recorded a few times. The V gene is TRBV24-1, the J gene TRBJ2-3; D is perhaps TRBD1 or TRBD2 (5 bases each). Trimming pared 7 bases from V and 2 bases from J, leaving 9 bases between. In germline, CDR1 is KGHDR, CDR2 SFDVKD. The CDR3 extends over 13 amino acids. The DNA of the CDR3 is TGTGCCACCAGGGGGGATCCCACAGATACGCAGTATTTT. Residues: CATRGDPTDTQYF.

The chain employs TRBV2 and TRBJ1-6; a weak D match, TRBD1 (5 bases). Germline V gene sequence: CDR1 SNHLY, CDR2 FYNNEI. The CDR3 has 17 residues. V lost 1 base, J lost 9 bases, and 19 bases lay in between. Here the CDR3 DNA reads TGTGCCAGCAGTGAAGGGGGGGATTGGGGACGGGGTTCACCCCTCCACTTT. Its translation is CASSEGGDWGRGSPLHF.

There are many counts of this clonotype. The chain recombines TRBV29-1 with TRBJ2-7; a weak D match, TRBD2 (5 bases). The ends were cut back, 4 bases at V and 3 bases at J, with 19 bases in the middle. The germline CDR1 and CDR2 sequences are SQVTM and ANQGSEA. The CDR3 runs to 15 residues. Here the CDR3 DNA reads TGCAGCGTTGCACATGGGCCCCGGGGAGACTACGAGCAGTACTTC. It encodes CSVAHGPRGDYEQYF.

This clonotype was seen a handful of times. This chain links TRBV12-3 or TRBV12-4 with TRBJ1-2, with a weak D call TRBD1 (5 bases). The CDR3 extends over 12 amino acids. Trimming shortened V by 5 bases and J by 5 bases, and 9 bases separated the two germline ends. The CDR3: CASSRDGYGYTF. The CDR3 DNA sequence: TGTGCCAGCAGTCGGGACGGATATGGCTACACCTTC.

In this sample, this clonotype turned up many times. The V and J genes are TRBV29-1 and TRBJ2-3, with D unclear. Germline V CDR1 and CDR2: SQVTM, ANQGSEA. The CDR3 is 13 amino acids. The ends were cut back, 3 bases at V and 6 bases at J, with 13 bases in the middle. The CDR3 DNA reads TGCAGCGTTGATGCGGATCTGGGGGATACGCAGTATTTT. Translating gives CSVDADLGDTQYF.

This clonotype turned up a few times. This sequence joins TRBV5-6 and TRBJ2-1; 11 nucleotides align to TRBD2. The germline V gene encodes CDR1 SGHDT and CDR2 YYEEEE. The CDR3 spans 14 residues. The J segment lost 6 bases and the V segment lost 4 bases, leaving 3 bases of the junction unmatched. As DNA, the CDR3 is TGTGCCAGCAGCACCGGACTAGCGGGCAATGAGCAGTTCTTC. The encoded protein is CASSTGLAGNEQFF.

The count of this clonotype is one. The chain couples TRBV10-3 to TRBJ2-1; 11 nucleotides align to TRBD2. The CDR3 runs 16 residues. Germline lookup yields CDR1 ENHRY and CDR2 SYGVKD. Unmatched junction bases numbered 1, after V lost 0 bases and J lost 3 bases. For the CDR3, the DNA is TGTGCCATCAGTGAGTCAGGGACTAGCGGCTACAATGAGCAGTTCTTC. Protein sequence: CAISESGTSGYNEQFF.

The CDR3 DNA follows: TGTGCCATCAGTGAGGGGGCCGATGAAAAACTGTTTTTT. As protein: CAISEGADEKLFF. The chain links TRBV10-3 to TRBJ1-4, with TRBD1 as a possible D gene (5 bases). There are 13 residues in the CDR3. CDR1 and CDR2 (germline): ENHRY, SYGVKD. Trimming left V 2 bases short and J 6 bases short, with 7 bases between.

There are a few counts of this clonotype. V usage is TRBV6-5 and J usage is TRBJ2-5; TRBD1 might be the D (5 bases). Germline CDR1 reads MNHEY; CDR2 reads SVGAGI. The V end was cut by 2 bases, the J end by 0 bases, with 7 bases between. The CDR3 consists of 14 residues. The CDR3 nucleotides read TGTGCCAGCAGTTACCCGGACAACCAAGAGACCCAGTACTTC. This translates into CASSYPDNQETQYF.

This clonotype appeared once. The chain joins TRBV11-2 to TRBJ2-5, with no clear D. Germline V CDR1 and CDR2: SGHAT, FQNNGV. Trimming cost V 2 bases and J 10 bases, with 14 bases left between them. The CDR3 covers 13 residues. The CDR3 loop reads CASSLILICGQYF. The DNA for the CDR3 is TGTGCCAGCAGCTTAATCCTCATCTGTGGCCAGTACTTC.

This sequence joins TRBV10-3 and TRBJ2-1; no definite D call. Trimming removed 4 bases at V and 5 bases at J, with 15 bases between. Germline V gene lookup returns CDR1 ENHRY and CDR2 SYGVKD. This CDR3 is built from 15 residues. CDR3 amino acids: CAISGRDLGDNEQFF. As DNA, the CDR3 is TGTGCCATCAGTGGAAGGGATCTGGGTGACAATGAGCAGTTCTTC.

This clonotype showed up just once. The chain combines TRBV13 with TRBJ2-7, with a possible D match to TRBD2 (6 bases). Germline V gives CDR1 PRHDT, CDR2 FYEKMQ (reference sequence). CDR3 size: 14 residues. Between the trimmed V and J ends, which lost 5 bases and 6 bases, there was a span of 17 bases. The CDR3 region is CASSPWPKRVEQYF. CDR3 sequence (DNA): TGTGCCAGCAGCCCATGGCCTAAGCGGGTCGAGCAGTACTTC.

The sample holds many counts of this clonotype. This CDR3 is CASSWDGNTGELFF. The CDR3 bases are TGTGCCAGCAGTTGGGACGGGAACACCGGGGAGCTGTTTTTT. The chain links TRBV12-3 or TRBV12-4 to TRBJ2-2, with D tentatively TRBD1 or TRBD2 (5 bases each). V was cut by 4 bases and J by 1 base, with 7 bases left in between. The CDR3 has 14 amino acids.

This clonotype turned up a few times. The rearrangement joins TRBV20-1 to TRBJ2-3; D may be TRBD1 or TRBD2 (5 bases each). The CDR3 covers 12 residues. Germline CDR1 is DFQATT and CDR2 is SNEGSKA (reference sequence). Trimming pared 2 bases from V and 5 bases from J, leaving 8 bases between. CDR3 sequence reads: CSARSGQDTQYF. CDR3 coding DNA: TGCAGTGCTAGATCGGGGCAAGATACGCAGTATTTT.

The V and J genes are TRBV11-2 and TRBJ2-7; possible D gene TRBD2, 6 bases. This CDR3 is built from 14 residues. The V end was cut by 6 bases, the J end by 0 bases, with 12 bases between. Germline V gene lookup returns CDR1 SGHAT and CDR2 FQNNGV. The CDR3, as DNA: TGTGCCAGCAGGTTTAGCGGAGGCTCCTACGAGCAGTACTTC. Translated, it gives CASRFSGGSYEQYF.

The chain links TRBV6-1 to TRBJ2-1, with D tentatively TRBD2 (6 bases). The V and J ends lost 6 bases and 8 bases respectively, with 23 bases between them. The V gene's germline CDR1 is MNHNS and CDR2 SASEGT. CDR3 size: 16 residues. The chain's CDR3 is CASRSPGRSTGDEQFF. The CDR3 DNA reads TGTGCCAGCAGGTCCCCGGGACGCTCAACGGGGGATGAGCAGTTCTTC.

Turning to this clonotype: Being one base from a much bigger clone, this may be a read error. The chain is built from TRBV6-1 and TRBJ2-7; D not resolved. The germline V and J ends were trimmed by 9 bases and 2 bases, with 11 bases remaining between them. Germline V lookup: CDR1 MNHNS, CDR2 SASEGT. The CDR3 runs to 12 residues. The CDR3 protein is CARKLTTYEQYF. Written as DNA, the CDR3 is TGTGCCAGAAAATTGACCACCTACGAGCAGTACTTC.

There are many counts of this clonotype. The rearrangement links TRBV24-1 to TRBJ2-3; D unclear. Per germline, CDR1 KGHDR and CDR2 SFDVKD. V was clipped by 0 bases and J by 12 bases, with 9 bases between them. The length of the CDR3 is 12 residues. The CDR3 loop reads CATSDLEITQYF. DNA of the CDR3: TGTGCCACCAGTGATTTGGAAATTACCCAGTATTTT.